This passage covers 24 T cell receptor beta chains from one sample sequenced in a study of cytomegalovirus exposure and HLA in healthy donors (dated 2017 in TCRdb). Library construction relied on the immunoSEQ multiplex PCR assay. The multiplex PCR relied on a mix of 60 forward primers for TCR Vbeta segments and 13 reverse primers for TCR Jbeta segments. The immuneACCESS repertoire file appears here via TCRdb, limited to in-frame rearrangements. These files lack a portion of the clones; in checked studies, under half of the deficit traces to unresolved V genes, and the cause of the others is not known. The sample table lists under 250,000 clones, about 77% of them with a count of one. Of the sample, 0.47% is held by the ten largest clones. The sample consisted of PBMCs. These TCRs come from a boy younger than 18 in good health and CMV-seronegative.

CDR3 nucleotides: TGTGCCAGCAGTCCCGACGGGGGATCTGATCAGCCCCAGCATTTT. Translated: CASSPDGGSDQPQHF. J is TRBJ1-5 and V is TRBV6-5; D is possibly TRBD1 (5 bases). From germline, CDR1 is MNHEY and CDR2 SVGAGI. V lost 5 bases and J lost 5, with 16 bases in between. The CDR3 is made up of 15 amino acids.

This clone was recorded a few times. The J gene is TRBJ1-5, the V gene TRBV7-3; 7 bases line up with TRBD1. With 5 bases clipped from V and 5 bases from J, the junction kept 3 bases outside the gene matches. The length of the CDR3 is 13 residues. Germline V gene lookup returns CDR1 SGHTA and CDR2 FQGTGA. DNA for the CDR3: TGTGCCAGCAGCGCCACAGGGGATCAGCCCCAGCATTTT. As protein: CASSATGDQPQHF.

The J gene is TRBJ2-7, the V gene TRBV30; TRBD1 might be the D (6 bases). The CDR3 runs 15 residues. V was pared by 2 bases and J by 1 base, with 15 bases between. Germline CDR1 and CDR2: GTSNPN and SVGIG (reference sequence). The CDR3 region is CAWSFAAGDSYEQYF. CDR3 nucleotide sequence: TGTGCCTGGAGTTTTGCGGCAGGGGATTCCTACGAGCAGTACTTC.

The chain employs TRBV27 and TRBJ2-7; TRBD1 agrees at 8 bases. Germline V lookup: CDR1 MNHEY, CDR2 SMNVEV (reference sequence). V trimming: 3 bases; J trimming: 6 bases; junction bases outside the gene matches: 1. The CDR3 is 12 amino acids. This chain's CDR3 is CASSFTGGEQYF. The CDR3 nucleotides read TGTGCCAGCAGTTTCACAGGGGGCGAGCAGTACTTC.

The chain employs TRBV5-1 and TRBJ2-7; D is undetermined. The CDR3 runs to 13 residues. Germline CDR1 reads SGHRS; CDR2 reads YFSETQ. The V end was cut by 0 bases, the J end by 7 bases, with 11 bases between. CDR3 coding DNA: TGCGCCAGCAGCTTGGGTCAACCTCGGGAGCAGTACTTC. The encoded protein is CASSLGQPREQYF.

The V and J genes are TRBV6-4 and TRBJ1-2; 9 bases align to TRBD1. V dropped 4 bases and J dropped 5; count of bases not matched to a gene: 8. CDR1 is MRHNA and CDR2 is SNTAGT in the germline V gene. The CDR3 extends over 15 amino acids. The CDR3: CASSALGTGSYGYTF. The CDR3 nucleotides read TGTGCCAGCAGTGCCCTCGGGACAGGGTCTTATGGCTACACCTTC.

This rearrangement joins TRBV6-5 to TRBJ1-2; 9 nucleotides line up with TRBD1. The CDR3 extends over 15 amino acids. The germline V gene has CDR1 MNHEY and CDR2 SVGAGI. Trimming took 5 bases from V and 7 from J; bases not matched to a gene: 11. The CDR3 is CASSPWTGESAGYTF. The CDR3 coding sequence is TGTGCCAGCAGTCCATGGACAGGGGAGTCGGCTGGCTACACCTTC.

V gene TRBV7-7 combines with J gene TRBJ2-5; D is ambiguous. The CDR3 has 13 amino acids. The germline CDR1 and CDR2 sequences are SSHAT and FNYEAQ (reference sequence). Trimming left V 1 base short and J 4 bases short, with 7 bases between. In nucleotides, the CDR3 is TGTGCCAGCAGCTTAGACAGATTAGAGACCCAGTACTTC. Protein product: CASSLDRLETQYF.

The chain has TRBV5-1 and TRBJ1-6; possibly TRBD1 for D (5 bases). Germline V gene sequence: CDR1 SGHRS, CDR2 YFSETQ. The CDR3 extends over 17 amino acids. The ends were cut back, 1 base at V and 10 bases at J, with 21 bases in the middle. The CDR3 spells CASSLSQGTGGRSPLHF. The CDR3 DNA is TGCGCCAGCAGCTTGTCCCAGGGAACGGGGGGAAGATCACCCCTCCACTTT.

The CDR3 DNA follows: TGTGCCAGTAGTATACCGGCGGGGCGGAACAGCTCCTACGAGCAGTACTTC. Protein sequence: CASSIPAGRNSSYEQYF. J is TRBJ2-7 and V is TRBV19; TRBD2 might be the D (6 bases). Germline assignment: CDR1 LNHDA and CDR2 SQIVND (reference sequence). V was shortened by 2 bases and J by 0 bases, with 17 bases between the two germline ends. The CDR3 loop spans 17 amino acids. Full variable domain (rest looked up from reference TRBV19 and TRBJ2-7): DGGITQSPKYLFRKEGQNVTLSCEQNLNHDAMYWYRQDPGQGLRLIYYSQIVNDFQKGDIAEGYSVSREKKESFPLTVTSAQKNPTAFYLCASSIPAGRNSSYEQYFGPGTRLTVT.

The chain links TRBV10-3 to TRBJ2-2; TRBD2 aligns across 13 bases. The CDR3 is 17 residues long. The V gene end was trimmed by 5 bases and the J gene end by 1 base; junction bases not matched to a gene: 4. The germline gives CDR1 ENHRY, CDR2 SYGVKD. The CDR3 sequence: CAISPGLAGVNTGELFF. The CDR3 nucleotides are TGTGCCATCAGTCCTGGACTAGCGGGGGTGAACACCGGGGAGCTGTTTTTT.

The rearrangement uses TRBV30 and TRBJ1-2, with TRBD1 matching 10 bases. Germline V gene data show CDR1 as GTSNPN and CDR2 as SVGIG (reference sequence). V was clipped by 0 bases and J by 4 bases; unmatched bases: 8. CDR3 length: 16 amino acids. This chain's CDR3 is CAWSVLGTGDRYGYTF. In DNA, the CDR3 is TGTGCCTGGAGTGTACTAGGGACAGGGGACCGCTATGGCTACACCTTC.

This clone was counted a single time. V is TRBV30 and J is TRBJ2-7; TRBD2 agrees at 11 bases. CDR3 length equals 14 residues. The V and J ends lost 2 bases and 4 bases, in that order; junction bases with no gene match: 4. The germline gives CDR1 GTSNPN, CDR2 SVGIG (reference sequence). CDR3 residues: CAWSRTSGLYEQYF. The CDR3 DNA is TGTGCCTGGAGTCGGACTAGCGGGTTGTACGAGCAGTACTTC.

The genes are TRBV6-1 and TRBJ2-2; no reliable D call. The CDR3 extends over 16 amino acids. The V end lost 4 bases, the J end lost 1 base, and 13 bases lay between the germline ends. From germline, CDR1 is MNHNS and CDR2 SASEGT. DNA for the CDR3: TGTGCCAGCAGTGGCCTCTCGCGGAAGAACACCGGGGAGCTGTTTTTT. Amino acids: CASSGLSRKNTGELFF.

J is TRBJ2-6 and V is TRBV4-1, with a possible D match to TRBD2 (7 bases). The CDR3 extends over 16 amino acids. With 5 bases removed from V and 4 bases from J, the gap between germline ends came to 15 bases. Germline CDR1 and CDR2: MGHRA and YSYEKL. CDR3 region: CASSAIGGGGANVLTF. Here the CDR3 DNA reads TGCGCCAGCAGCGCGATTGGGGGGGGCGGGGCCAACGTCCTGACTTTC.

The rearrangement uses TRBV2 and TRBJ2-1, with 9 bases lining up with TRBD2. J gave up 7 bases and V 6 bases, and 10 bases lay outside the gene matches. Germline lookup yields CDR1 SNHLY and CDR2 FYNNEI. The CDR3 spans 15 residues. Here the CDR3 reads CASRVVLAGRNEQFF. The CDR3 nucleotides read TGTGCCAGCAGGGTGGTACTAGCGGGCCGGAATGAGCAGTTCTTC.

The V call is TRBV10-2, the J call TRBJ1-1; D gene uncertain. CDR1 and CDR2 (germline): WSHSY, SAAADI. V lost 8 bases, J lost 3 bases, and 25 bases lay in between. The CDR3 runs to 17 residues. The CDR3 DNA reads as TGCGCCAGCTTCTTCATGTGGGCCCGAGGGTTCGACACTGAAGCTTTCTTT. This translates into CASFFMWARGFDTEAFF.

The chain employs TRBV7-3 and TRBJ1-1; no firm D call. Deletions cut 5 bases from V and 9 bases from J, with 22 bases between. Germline lookup yields CDR1 SGHTA and CDR2 FQGTGA. The CDR3 contains 15 residues. The CDR3 DNA reads as TGTGCCAGCAGCGTCCTAGGCTGGATTTCAAACCAAGCTTTCTTT. Protein product: CASSVLGWISNQAFF.

This clone was observed once. V is TRBV30 and J is TRBJ1-1; TRBD1 matches at 7 bases. The CDR3 contains 12 residues. In germline, CDR1 is GTSNPN, CDR2 SVGIG (reference sequence). The ends lost 7 bases at V and 5 bases at J; junction bases unmatched: 7. The CDR3 region is CASTGVRTEAFF. CDR3 sequence (DNA): TGTGCCTCTACAGGGGTTCGGACTGAAGCTTTCTTT.

The chain carries TRBV11-3 and TRBJ2-7; the D gene is possibly TRBD2 (6 bases). Trimming stripped 3 bases from V and 7 bases from J, with 16 bases between. Germline assignment: CDR1 SGHNT and CDR2 YENEEA. CDR3 length equals 14 residues. This chain's CDR3 is CASSFDGRPGEQYF. CDR3 nucleotides: TGTGCCAGCAGCTTCGACGGGAGACCGGGGGAGCAGTACTTC.

Comment on this clone: Other DNA sequences in the same sample also yield this CDR3. The chain couples TRBV6-5 to TRBJ1-1; the D is unclear. There are 13 residues in the CDR3. Between the trimmed V and J ends, which lost 2 bases and 2 bases, there was a span of 6 bases. Germline V CDR1 and CDR2: MNHEY, SVGAGI. The CDR3 loop is CASSYGSNTEAFF. The CDR3 DNA reads TGTGCCAGCAGTTACGGGAGTAACACTGAAGCTTTCTTT.

This chain links TRBV27 with TRBJ1-5; D perhaps matches TRBD1 (6 bases). Germline V gene data show CDR1 as MNHEY and CDR2 as SMNVEV (reference sequence). The CDR3 totals 14 residues. V gave up 5 bases and J gave up 6 bases, with 14 bases separating them. CDR3 coding DNA: TGTGCCAGCAGTGAAATACAGGGAAGTCAGCCCCAGCATTTT. Its protein product is CASSEIQGSQPQHF.

For the CDR3, the DNA is TGTGCCTGGAGTGTCGGGACAGGGCTCTACGAGCAGTACTTC. Translated: CAWSVGTGLYEQYF. V gene TRBV30 combines with J gene TRBJ2-7; TRBD1 matches at 9 bases. V was clipped by 0 bases and J by 3 bases; unmatched bases: 3. The CDR3 runs to 14 residues. Germline CDR1 and CDR2: GTSNPN and SVGIG (reference sequence).

J is TRBJ2-7 and V is TRBV30; 8 bases are shared with TRBD1. Trimming removed 0 bases from V and 4 bases from J; junction bases left unmatched: 5. The germline CDR1 and CDR2 sequences are GTSNPN and SVGIG (reference sequence). The CDR3 runs 14 residues. CDR3: CAWSVYQGAYEQYF. As DNA, the CDR3 is TGTGCCTGGAGTGTATATCAGGGGGCATACGAGCAGTACTTC.